These 31 T cell receptor beta chains were all obtained from the same sample, sequenced in a study of control samples from healthy donors and cancer patients. Profiling relied on immunoSEQ multiplex PCR, and the TCRdb table lists in-frame clones only, not all of them. The sample holds approximately 100,000 clones, about 89% seen once. The specimen sequenced was blood. These receptors all stem from a man aged 30-40 years in good health.

The chain combines TRBV18 with TRBJ1-4; D is undetermined. Looked up from germline, CDR1 is KGHSH and CDR2 is LQKENI. CDR3 length: 13 amino acids. The V and J ends lost 3 bases and 8 bases respectively, with 10 bases between them. The CDR3 DNA sequence: TGTGCCAGCTCACCGGGTGAGAACGAAAAACTGTTTTTT. It translates to CASSPGENEKLFF. Drawing the rest from reference TRBV18 and TRBJ1-4, the complete variable domain is NAGVMQNPRHLVRRRGQEARLRCSPMKGHSHVYWYRQLPEEGLKFMVYLQKENIIDESGMPKERFSAEFPKEGPSILRIQQVVRGDSAAYFCASSPGENEKLFFGSGTQLSVL.

The rearrangement links TRBV7-2 to TRBJ1-1; D is perhaps TRBD1 (6 bases). V was pared by 5 bases and J by 2 bases, with 21 bases between. The CDR3 consists of 17 residues. Germline V CDR1 and CDR2: SGHTA, FQGNSA. The CDR3 protein is CASSQRGIWDINTEAFF. CDR3 DNA: TGTGCCAGCAGCCAGAGAGGGATCTGGGACATTAACACTGAAGCTTTCTTT.

This clone was picked up one time. V usage is TRBV30 and J usage is TRBJ1-5, with a weak D call TRBD1 (6 bases). The CDR3 length is 15 residues. In germline, CDR1 is GTSNPN, CDR2 SVGIG (reference sequence). The V end was cut by 1 base, the J end by 6 bases, with 16 bases between. The CDR3 sequence: CAWSAPGVNFQPQHF. In DNA, the CDR3 is TGTGCCTGGAGTGCGCCAGGGGTGAATTTTCAGCCCCAGCATTTT.

The rearrangement links TRBV5-1 to TRBJ1-6; D perhaps matches TRBD1 (5 bases). Trimming took 1 base from V and 7 from J, leaving 12 bases between them. Germline values: CDR1 SGHRS, CDR2 YFSETQ. There are 15 residues in the CDR3. CDR3 loop: CASSLPGPQNSPLHF. For the CDR3, the DNA is TGCGCCAGCAGCTTGCCGGGACCGCAAAATTCACCCCTCCACTTT.

The J gene is TRBJ2-7, the V gene TRBV4-1; 8 bases agree with TRBD2. Germline CDR1 and CDR2: MGHRA and YSYEKL. V was pared by 2 bases and J by 2 bases, with 8 bases of the junction left unmatched. This CDR3 is 16 amino acids long. CDR3 in DNA: TGCGCCAGCAGCCAAACAACAAGCGGGGGACCCTACGAGCAGTACTTC. This translates into CASSQTTSGGPYEQYF.

The rearrangement joins TRBV7-2 to TRBJ2-1; 9 positions agree with TRBD1. Germline CDR1 is SGHTA and CDR2 is FQGNSA. The CDR3 length is 15 residues. Trimming removed 3 bases from V and 5 bases from J; junction bases left unmatched: 5. CDR3 in amino acids: CASSFHRGPDNEQFF. The CDR3 coding sequence is TGTGCCAGCAGCTTCCACAGGGGGCCAGACAATGAGCAGTTCTTC. Using reference TRBV7-2 and TRBJ2-1 for the parts outside the CDR3, the full variable domain is GAGVSQSPSNKVTEKGKDVELRCDPISGHTALYWYRQSLGQGLEFLIYFQGNSAPDKSGLPSDRFSAERTGGSVSTLTIQRTQQEDSAVYLCASSFHRGPDNEQFFGPGTRLTVL.

The CDR3 reads CASSSPAGTSLYF. The CDR3 DNA is TGTGCCAGCAGCTCCCCGGCGGGGACTAGCCTGTATTTT. The V gene is TRBV7-2, the J gene TRBJ2-3; TRBD2 agrees at 9 bases. The germline CDR1 and CDR2 sequences are SGHTA and FQGNSA. This CDR3 has 13 residues. V lost 4 bases, J lost 14 bases, and 10 bases stayed unmatched.

The V and J genes are TRBV5-4 and TRBJ1-4; 12 nucleotides agree with TRBD1. V shed 3 bases and J 8 bases; nucleotides not matched to a gene: 8. The CDR3 contains 16 residues. Germline V gives CDR1 SGHNT, CDR2 YYREEE (reference sequence). As DNA, the CDR3 is TGTGCCAGCAGCTCGGGACAGGGGGCCAGTGGGGAAAAACTGTTTTTT. Encoded protein: CASSSGQGASGEKLFF.

This chain uses TRBV7-9 with TRBJ2-7, with D unresolved. The germline V gene encodes CDR1 SEHNR and CDR2 FQNEAQ (reference sequence). The CDR3 sequence is 15 residues long. V lost 1 base, J lost 1 base, and 11 bases lay in between. The CDR3 loop is CASSLEVGASYEQYF. The CDR3 DNA follows: TGTGCCAGCAGCTTAGAAGTGGGTGCGTCCTACGAGCAGTACTTC.

The V and J genes are TRBV29-1 and TRBJ1-1; TRBD1 matches 8 bases. The CDR3 sequence is 12 residues long. The trim removed 4 bases at V and 4 bases at J, leaving 2 bases unmatched. CDR1 and CDR2 from the germline V gene are SQVTM and ANQGSEA. The DNA for the CDR3 is TGCAGCGTTGCAGGGGGCTCCACTGAAGCTTTCTTT. This codes for CSVAGGSTEAFF.

The rearrangement joins TRBV5-4 to TRBJ2-2; D could derive from TRBD1 or TRBD2 (5 bases each). The V and J ends lost 4 bases and 6 bases respectively, with 25 bases between them. The germline gives CDR1 SGHNT, CDR2 YYREEE (reference sequence). The CDR3 contains 18 residues. Here the CDR3 DNA reads TGTGCCAGCAGCCTCTTTGACCGGACCGGGACGAAAGCCGGGGAGCTGTTTTTT. Amino acid sequence: CASSLFDRTGTKAGELFF.

The V and J genes are TRBV6-4 and TRBJ2-2, with 8 bases aligning to TRBD2. The length of the CDR3 is 15 residues. J was trimmed by 3 bases and V by 0 bases; bases with no gene match: 0. The V gene's germline CDR1 is MRHNA and CDR2 SNTAGT. The CDR3 DNA reads TGTGCCAGCAGTGACTCAGCGGGAGACACCGGGGAGCTGTTTTTT. Protein sequence: CASSDSAGDTGELFF.

The chain uses TRBV12-5 and TRBJ2-5; 10 nucleotides line up with TRBD1. With V trimmed by 4 bases and J by 2 bases, 7 bases remained unmatched. Germline V gene sequence: CDR1 LGHNT, CDR2 FRNRAP. The CDR3 runs to 16 residues. The CDR3 spells CASGSRQGAKQETQYF. CDR3 in DNA: TGTGCTAGTGGTTCCCGACAGGGGGCAAAACAAGAGACCCAGTACTTC.

This chain connects TRBV24-1 to TRBJ2-5; no firm D call. Trimming cost V 5 bases and J 5 bases, with 8 bases left between them. The V gene's germline CDR1 is KGHDR and CDR2 SFDVKD. The CDR3 has 12 amino acids. CDR3 DNA sequence: TGTGCCACCAGTGTTGGATGGGAGACCCAGTACTTC. Protein product: CATSVGWETQYF.

The table lists this clone with a count of one. The chain has TRBV25-1 and TRBJ2-5, with D hard to call. V lost 0 bases and J lost 2, with 7 bases in between. CDR1 is MGHDK, CDR2 SYGVNS, per germline. The CDR3 length is 14 residues. CDR3 loop: CASSEYGEQETQYF. CDR3 DNA sequence: TGTGCCAGCAGTGAATATGGGGAACAAGAGACCCAGTACTTC.

The V call is TRBV2, the J call TRBJ2-7, with 8 bases matching TRBD1. V lost 2 bases and J lost 10; bases outside the gene matches: 7. The CDR3 is made up of 13 amino acids. Germline V lookup: CDR1 SNHLY, CDR2 FYNNEI. The CDR3 protein is CASSEYWTGQQYV. DNA for the CDR3: TGTGCCAGCAGTGAATATTGGACAGGGCAACAGTACGTC.

This chain joins TRBV3-1 (or the pseudogene TRBV3-2) and TRBJ1-1; weak D call: TRBD1 (6 bases). V was pared by 5 bases and J by 11 bases, with 18 bases between. The CDR3 runs 13 residues. Germline loops: CDR1 LGHDT, CDR2 YNNKEL (reference sequence). CDR3 region: CASSKQGGAAAFF. CDR3 nucleotides: TGTGCCAGCAGCAAACAGGGAGGTGCTGCGGCTTTCTTT.

The chain has TRBV30 and TRBJ1-2; D gene ambiguous. Germline-derived CDR1 and CDR2 are GTSNPN and SVGIG (reference sequence). V dropped 1 base and J dropped 5 bases, with 11 bases sitting between them. The CDR3 contains 13 residues. CDR3 loop: CAWSALSRYGYTF. For the CDR3, the DNA is TGTGCCTGGAGTGCGCTCAGCAGATATGGCTACACCTTC.

This chain uses TRBV30 with TRBJ1-2; 8 bases align to TRBD1. Germline assignment: CDR1 GTSNPN and CDR2 SVGIG (reference sequence). Losses at the gene ends were 6 bases for V and 8 bases for J; bases not matched to a gene: 11. The CDR3 is made up of 13 amino acids. As DNA, the CDR3 is TGTGCCTGTACCCCAGGGGGCTTGGGGGGCTACACCTTC. It translates to CACTPGGLGGYTF.

The chain combines TRBV28 with TRBJ2-2; unclear D gene. V gave up 1 base and J gave up 8 bases, with 5 bases separating them. The CDR3 has 12 amino acids. The germline V gene encodes CDR1 MDHEN and CDR2 SYDVKM. CDR3 in amino acids: CASSLFGGELFF. The CDR3 region has the DNA TGTGCCAGCAGTTTATTCGGGGGGGAGCTGTTTTTT.

This chain links TRBV6-1 with TRBJ1-2; no definite D call. This CDR3 spans 13 amino acids. Germline V lookup: CDR1 MNHNS, CDR2 SASEGT. V lost 3 bases to trimming and J lost 7 bases, with 12 bases between them. In DNA form, the CDR3 reads TGTGCCAGCAGTGACGGGCCAAATCGTGGCTACACCTTC. The encoded protein is CASSDGPNRGYTF.

The sample holds one count of this clone. The CDR3 DNA reads as TGCGCCAGCAGCTTCGACGGGGGGAGCTCCTACGAGCAGTACTTC. Translation gives CASSFDGGSSYEQYF. The chain links TRBV5-1 to TRBJ2-7; 7 positions agree with TRBD2. The CDR3 is 15 residues long. Germline values: CDR1 SGHRS, CDR2 YFSETQ. Losses at the gene ends were 2 bases for V and 0 bases for J; bases not matched to a gene: 5.

This chain connects TRBV19 to TRBJ2-7; 9 bases are shared with TRBD1. Trimming at V came to 3 bases and at J to 6 bases, leaving 3 bases not matched to a gene. Germline CDR1 is LNHDA and CDR2 is SQIVND (reference sequence). The CDR3 has 13 amino acids. The CDR3 region is CASSMGQGSEQYF. CDR3 bases: TGTGCCAGTAGTATGGGACAGGGTAGCGAGCAGTACTTC.

The V gene is TRBV19, the J gene TRBJ1-1, with 7 bases aligning to TRBD1. The CDR3 runs 14 residues. In germline, CDR1 is LNHDA, CDR2 SQIVND (reference sequence). Trimming removed 4 bases from V and 4 bases from J; junction bases left unmatched: 6. The DNA for the CDR3 is TGTGCCAGTAGTACACAGGGGTGGGGCACTGAAGCTTTCTTT. Its translation is CASSTQGWGTEAFF.

This clone turned up a few times. The CDR3 DNA follows: TGTGCCAGCAGTTTATCGGGGGTACCTGGGGCCAACGTCCTGACTTTC. It encodes CASSLSGVPGANVLTF. The V gene is TRBV27, the J gene TRBJ2-6; D is tentatively TRBD1 or TRBD2 (5 bases each). Germline-derived CDR1 and CDR2 are MNHEY and SMNVEV (reference sequence). CDR3 length: 16 amino acids. V was cut by 0 bases and J by 2 bases, with 8 bases left in between.

The genes are TRBV4-3 and TRBJ1-6; no firm D call. The germline V and J ends were trimmed by 4 bases and 8 bases, with 18 bases remaining between them. The CDR3 runs 16 residues. Germline V gene lookup returns CDR1 LGHNA and CDR2 YSLEER. Here the CDR3 DNA reads TGCGCCAGCAGCCCCTCCCATGGGGATAAAGATTCACCCCTCCACTTT. This codes for CASSPSHGDKDSPLHF.

The DNA of the CDR3 is TGTGCCAGCAGTTTATCCCAACCGACTAGCGGGAGGCTCTACGAGCAGTACTTC. Translation gives CASSLSQPTSGRLYEQYF. The gene calls are TRBV28 and TRBJ2-7; 13 bases agree with TRBD2. Germline loops: CDR1 MDHEN, CDR2 SYDVKM. Trimming took 1 base from V and 3 from J; bases not matched to a gene: 9. This CDR3 is built from 18 residues.

The gene calls are TRBV7-8 and TRBJ2-1, with a tentative D call TRBD1 (6 bases). With 5 bases removed from V and 4 bases from J, the gap between germline ends came to 18 bases. CDR1 is SGHVS, CDR2 FQNEAQ, per germline. This CDR3 is 16 amino acids long. The CDR3 spells CASSPSQGQEYNEQFF. The CDR3 DNA is TGTGCCAGCAGCCCTTCCCAGGGGCAGGAGTACAATGAGCAGTTCTTC.

The chain joins TRBV30 to TRBJ1-4, with a possible D match to TRBD1 (5 bases). Germline-derived CDR1 and CDR2 are GTSNPN and SVGIG (reference sequence). This CDR3 contains 15 residues. V gave up 3 bases and J gave up 4 bases, with 15 bases separating them. For the CDR3, the DNA is TGTGCCTGGAGGGTAACCCGGGACCGTAATGAAAAACTGTTTTTT. Its translation is CAWRVTRDRNEKLFF.

This rearrangement joins TRBV5-4 to TRBJ2-7; D remains ambiguous. The CDR3 spans 11 residues. Germline V gives CDR1 SGHNT, CDR2 YYREEE (reference sequence). Between the trimmed V and J ends, which lost 0 bases and 5 bases, there was a span of 3 bases. The DNA for the CDR3 is TGTGCCAGCAGCTTGGGGGACGAGCAGTACGTC. Protein sequence: CASSLGDEQYV.

Written as DNA, the CDR3 is TGCGCCAGCAGCCAAGTACCGGGAGGAAACGAGCAGTACTTC. This gives the protein CASSQVPGGNEQYF. The rearrangement joins TRBV4-1 to TRBJ2-7; 7 nucleotides line up with TRBD2. V dropped 1 base and J dropped 5; count of bases not matched to a gene: 5. Germline V gives CDR1 MGHRA, CDR2 YSYEKL. This CDR3 is built from 14 residues.